This is a list of T cell receptor beta chains from one sample in a study of OX40 agonist ivuxolimab in advanced cancers. Profiling relied on immunoSEQ multiplex PCR, and the TCRdb table lists in-frame clones only, not all of them. Among 9,500 to 15,000 clones listed, 65% to 80% were seen once. Sample: CD4+ or CD8+ T cells sorted from blood, taken in a trial of the OX40 agonist ivuxolimab. These receptors were collected from an adult with an advanced solid tumor such as melanoma, head and neck, liver or kidney cancer. The conserved cysteine and the conserved F or W are not part of the CDR3 here. Fields, in order: V gene, CDR3 protein.

>TRBV2
ASSLSGGNQPQH
>TRBV7-9
ASSLGPSGPSGGELF
>TRBV6-5
ASSYSQSYEQY
>TRBV7-9
ASRARVGTNTEAF
>TRBV29-1
SSGDFSYNEQF
>TRBV27
ASSFQLQETQY
>TRBV25-1
ASARAVGGDEQF
>TRBV7-6
ASSLGAGGPKEETQY
>TRBV13
ASSLGRVRGNEQF
>TRBV30
AWRRTGDYGYT
>TRBV15
ATSRTRTGQEQY
>TRBV5-4
ASSLTESHSGANVLT
>TRBV29-1
SVLSDGSYEQY
>TRBV6-6
ASLLAVGETQY
>TRBV27
ASSSTPSSSSYEQY
>TRBV5-6
ASSYGILLNTEAF
>TRBV12-1
ASSFALAGPLSSYEQY
>TRBV27
ASSPSTANYGYT
>TRBV20-1
SASLGTEQF
>TRBV9
ASSVGDRGYYGYT
>TRBV5-5
ASSLESPGQGFSDTQY
>TRBV7-9
ASSHTAYEQY
>TRBV6-5
ASSYLSGEKLF
>TRBV27
ASSPRAPSGRAPHEQF
>TRBV12-1
ASSFGCPGANVLT
>TRBV19
ASSIGGQGEAF
>TRBV6-1
ASSERRLGISDTQY
>TRBV11-2
ASSLGILVYEQY
>TRBV27
ASSPQGVSYEQY
>TRBV11-2
ASSRDPGLALDEQY
>TRBV5-5
ASSFPDISYEQY
>TRBV11-1
ASSWGGTAYEQY
>TRBV6-5
ASATSDSYEQY